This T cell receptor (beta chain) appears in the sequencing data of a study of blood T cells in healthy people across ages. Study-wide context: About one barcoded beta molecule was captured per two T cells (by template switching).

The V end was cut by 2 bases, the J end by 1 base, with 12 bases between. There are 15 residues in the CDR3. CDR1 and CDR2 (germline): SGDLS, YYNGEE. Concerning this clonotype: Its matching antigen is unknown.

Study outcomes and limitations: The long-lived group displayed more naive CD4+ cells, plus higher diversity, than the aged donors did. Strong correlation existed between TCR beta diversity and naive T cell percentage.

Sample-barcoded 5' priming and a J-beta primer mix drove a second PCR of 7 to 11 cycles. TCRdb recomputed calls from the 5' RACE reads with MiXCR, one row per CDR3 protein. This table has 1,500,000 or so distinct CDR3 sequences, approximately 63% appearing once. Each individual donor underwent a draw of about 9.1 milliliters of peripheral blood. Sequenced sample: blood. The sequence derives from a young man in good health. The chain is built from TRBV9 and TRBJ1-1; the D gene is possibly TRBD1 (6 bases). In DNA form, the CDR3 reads TGTGCCAGCAGCGTGCGGGACAACCCGAACACTGAAGCTTTCTTT. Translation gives CASSVRDNPNTEAFF.